The T cell receptor (beta chain) described here comes from a study of vaccination and CD4 T cells after COVID-19 (dated by TCRdb to 2021 to 2024). In terms of the full investigation: Every convalescent patient had a positive nasal swab PCR test for SARS-CoV-2, with mild disease in roughly nine patients and severe disease in one. The convalescent cohort included six males and four females, with two Hispanic individuals, seven Caucasians, two Asians and one multiracial person. Participants got two doses of the Pfizer-BioNTech BNT162b2 vaccine (n=8) or two doses of the Moderna mRNA-1273 vaccine (n=2). Post-COVID blood samples from convalescent patients were collected a median of about 100 days after diagnosis, with a range of 35 to 161 days. Post-vaccine blood samples were obtained a median of roughly 75 days after the second vaccine dose, with a range of about 13 to 250 days. The cultures were stimulated with overlapping spike peptide pools from SARS-CoV-2 and from the common cold coronaviruses HCoV-NL63, HCoV-OC43 and HCoV-229E. Control cultures used a CEFX viral epitope pool as positive control, an HIV-1 Nef peptide pool as negative control, or no peptide. In around 9 COVID-19 convalescent patients and a handful of infection-naive healthy vaccine recipients, researchers compared the spike-specific CD4+ TCR repertoire from before mRNA vaccination with the repertoire from after. Study-level results and caveats: Among convalescent patients, a median about 86% of the SARS-CoV-2-reactive clones seen after vaccination appeared only after vaccination, which suggests priming specific to the vaccine. The median number of SARS-CoV-2-reactive clonotypes rose from about 23 after infection to a few dozen after vaccination, but the change was not significant. Relatively few convalescent patients were included in the study, and early timepoints after natural infection were not analyzed. In convalescent patients, nearly all vaccine-specific clones (304 of 307) were found to be mono-reactive for SARS-CoV-2 spike rather than cross-reactive with common cold coronaviruses.

The CDR3 spans 15 residues, from the cysteine through the phenylalanine. This entry keeps only the CDR3 DNA: 45 bases, framed from base 1. The germline V gene specifies MNHEY as CDR1 and SVGAGI as CDR2. V trim: 4 bases; J trim: 0 bases; unmatched bases: 3. The sample holds a few counts of this clonotype. The antigen this receptor binds is unknown. Per-base qualities were not stored, and no clone one base away is much larger. Reading the label with the study, this specimen's treatment or condition is: approximately nine-day PBMC culture with coronavirus spike peptide pools or control peptides (ViraFEST assay). The ViraFEST assay was used in the study, in which antigen-specific T cells were expanded with peptide pools and expanded clonotypes were subsequently identified by TCR sequencing. The positive SARS-CoV-2 PCR tests of the convalescent patients were dated from March to December 2020, before the Alpha, Beta and Delta variants emerged in the United States. PBMCs were cultured at roughly 1.9 million per well in IMDM supplemented with 5% human AB serum and 9 to 10 IU/ml IL-2, with roughly 9.5 ug/ml peptide pools added. Half of the culture medium was replaced with fresh IL-2-containing medium on days 3 and 7. After 10 days of culture, CD4+ T cells were isolated by negative selection with the EasySep CD4+ T cell isolation kit. Ficoll-Paque Plus gradient centrifugation was used to isolate PBMCs from whole blood, and the isolated PBMCs were then either used fresh or cryopreserved at -140C. Culture conditions were generally each tested in triplicate wells.

The library was made by PCR. DNA from cultured CD4+ T cells underwent TCR sequencing with the Oncomine TCR Beta short-read assay at the Johns Hopkins FTIC core. Genomic DNA was extracted from the cultured CD4+ T cells with the QIAamp micro DNA kit. Oncomine TCR Beta libraries from cultured CD4+ T cells were pooled using unique dual indexes and sequenced on an Illumina iSeq 100. The authors' analysis ran thus. Non-productive sequences were filtered out, and CDR3s that did not start with C, did not end with F or W, or were shorter than 7 amino acids were discarded. The MANAFEST web application identified antigen-specific clonotypes by comparing peptide-stimulated wells against reference wells and other culture wells. To be called positive, a clone needed an FDR below 0.05, an odds ratio above 5, and a productive frequency above 0.1% in at least two of three replicate wells. Cross-reactive clonotypes were defined as significantly expanded in both SARS-CoV-2 spike wells and at least one common cold coronavirus spike condition. Similarity between CDR3 sequences was evaluated in R version 3.6.1 using Levenshtein distances (stringdist) and unrooted phylogenetic trees (ape). The public reads were run again by TCRdb, first through fastp at Q25 and then through MiXCR, and only productive beta chains were kept. Rows matching on CDR3 protein sequence are summarized as one entry with the most common DNA and genes. The V and J calls, along with clone size, are taken from TCRdb and not from the paper's own processing. Present in this sample are around 20,000 distinct CDR3 sequences, roughly 40% of which were seen just once. Clones ranked in the top ten supply around 3% of the sample.

The clonotype was recovered from a human donor who had recovered from COVID-19. Rearrangement joined TRBV6-5 to TRBJ1-5; TRBD1 lines up with 7 middle nucleotides. Specimen: CD4+ T cells from blood, cultured in vitro, collected after SARS-CoV-2 vaccination. The nucleotide sequence is given as TGTGCCAGCAGTTGGGGACAGAATAGCAATCAGCCCCAGCATTTT. Its amino acids are CASSWGQNSNQPQHF.